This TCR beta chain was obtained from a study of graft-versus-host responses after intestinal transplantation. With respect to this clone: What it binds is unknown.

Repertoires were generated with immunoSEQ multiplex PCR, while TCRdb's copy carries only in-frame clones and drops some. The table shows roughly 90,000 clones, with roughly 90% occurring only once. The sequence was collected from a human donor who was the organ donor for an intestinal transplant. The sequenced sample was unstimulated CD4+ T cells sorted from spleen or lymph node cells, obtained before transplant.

The CDR3 spells CASSVGQGDYGYTF. Here the CDR3 DNA reads TGTGCCAGCAGTGTCGGACAGGGTGACTATGGCTACACCTTC. The chain employs TRBV6-1 and TRBJ1-2; TRBD1 matches at 8 bases. In germline, CDR1 is MNHNS, CDR2 SASEGT. The V segment lost 4 bases and the J segment 3 bases; nucleotides outside the gene matches: 4. The length of the CDR3 is 14 residues.